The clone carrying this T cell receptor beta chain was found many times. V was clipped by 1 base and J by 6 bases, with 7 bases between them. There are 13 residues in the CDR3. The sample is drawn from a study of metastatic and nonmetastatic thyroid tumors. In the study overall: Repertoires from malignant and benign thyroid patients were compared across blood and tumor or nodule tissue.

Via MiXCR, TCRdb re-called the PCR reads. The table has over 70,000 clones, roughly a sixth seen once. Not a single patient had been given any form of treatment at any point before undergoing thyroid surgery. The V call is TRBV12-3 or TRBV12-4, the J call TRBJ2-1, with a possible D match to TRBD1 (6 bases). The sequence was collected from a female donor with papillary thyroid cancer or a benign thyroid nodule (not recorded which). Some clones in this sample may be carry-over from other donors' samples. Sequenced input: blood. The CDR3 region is CASSLDRANEQFF. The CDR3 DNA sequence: TGTGCCAGCAGTTTAGACAGGGCCAATGAGCAGTTCTTC.